The 18 T cell receptor beta chains listed next were all sequenced from one sample in a study of T-cell reconstitution after alpha-beta-depleted transplantation in children. Unique molecular identifiers were used in preparing the TCRbeta library. TCRdb redid the calling of the PCR reads with MiXCR, one entry per CDR3 protein. The sample lists some 830,000 distinct CDR3 sequences, about 15% occurring once. The material was PBMCs, mostly from graft donor cells, obtained 360 days after TCRalphabeta/CD19-depleted stem cell transplant. The source is a male patient younger than 18 who had a stem cell transplant for acute lymphoblastic leukemia, so the T cells may come from the graft donor.

This clonotype showed up just a few times. The chain carries TRBV2 and TRBJ1-5; D unclear. The CDR3 length is 16 residues. V lost 1 base and J lost 0, with 10 bases in between. The germline V gene encodes CDR1 SNHLY and CDR2 FYNNEI. The chain's CDR3 is CASSEGLASSNQPQHF. The CDR3, as DNA: TGTGCCAGCAGTGAAGGCCTCGCCAGTAGCAATCAGCCCCAGCATTTT.

About this clonotype itself: At one boundary the junction diverges from the germline segment, which might be a read error. The gene calls are TRBV11-2 and TRBJ2-2; TRBD2 aligns across 10 bases. The CDR3 extends over 18 amino acids. Germline CDR1 is SGHAT and CDR2 is FQNNGV. In DNA form, the CDR3 reads TGTGCCACCAGCGGGAGGGCCAGCGGGTGGTGGAACACCGGGGAGCTGTTTTTT. It yields the protein CATSGRASGWWNTGELFF.

There are a few counts of this clonotype. V and J are TRBV11-2 and TRBJ2-1; D perhaps matches TRBD1 (5 bases). V lost 4 bases to trimming and J lost 4 bases, with 11 bases between them. The CDR3 contains 14 residues. CDR1 and CDR2 (germline): SGHAT, FQNNGV. In DNA form, the CDR3 reads TGTGCCAGCAGCTCGCAGACAGCGTACAATGAGCAGTTCTTC. Protein product: CASSSQTAYNEQFF.

The J gene is TRBJ2-1, the V gene TRBV7-3, with 7 bases matching TRBD1. The CDR3 loop spans 15 amino acids. Trimming removed 5 bases from V and 5 bases from J; junction bases left unmatched: 9. CDR1 and CDR2 (germline): SGHTA, FQGTGA. In DNA, the CDR3 is TGTGCCAGCAGCGTATCCGGGACAGCGAACAATGAGCAGTTCTTC. Translation gives CASSVSGTANNEQFF.

The table lists this clonotype with a few counts. The chain recombines TRBV20-1 with TRBJ2-3, with TRBD2 matching over 10 bases. The CDR3 loop spans 17 amino acids. The germline gives CDR1 DFQATT, CDR2 SNEGSKA (reference sequence). Germline trimming cut 0 bases from V and 5 bases from J; bases unmatched to any gene: 11. CDR3 nucleotide sequence: TGCAGTGCTAGAGATCGATATTCGGCTAGCGGGAGAGATACGCAGTATTTT. It encodes CSARDRYSASGRDTQYF.

At least ten counts were recorded for this clonotype. The V gene is TRBV12-3 or TRBV12-4, the J gene TRBJ1-5; a weak D match, TRBD1 (6 bases). The CDR3 loop spans 16 amino acids. V was cut by 6 bases and J by 6 bases, with 21 bases left in between. CDR3 in amino acids: CASSIFTGPGGQPQHF. The CDR3 nucleotides are TGTGCCAGCAGCATATTCACAGGGCCGGGGGGTCAGCCCCAGCATTTT.

This clonotype was seen ten or more times. The chain carries TRBV20-1 and TRBJ2-4, with D possibly TRBD2 on 5 matching bases. Trimming took 1 base from V and 0 from J, leaving 10 bases between them. CDR1 and CDR2 from the germline V gene are DFQATT and SNEGSKA (reference sequence). This CDR3 has 15 residues. CDR3 nucleotide sequence: TGCAGTGCTAGAGTGAGCGGAATAGCCAAAAACATTCAGTACTTC. Protein sequence: CSARVSGIAKNIQYF.

This clonotype has ten or more counts. CDR3 bases: TGTGCCAGCAGCGTAAAGCCCGGGACTAGCGGGTGGGAAGCAGATACGCAGTATTTT. It is translated as CASSVKPGTSGWEADTQYF. The chain couples TRBV9 to TRBJ2-3; 12 bases match TRBD2. Trimming cost V 1 base and J 4 bases; bases outside gene matches: 13. The CDR3 extends over 19 amino acids. Germline V gene sequence: CDR1 SGDLS, CDR2 YYNGEE.

This clonotype occurred a few times. This chain joins TRBV24-1 and TRBJ1-3, with 7 bases lining up with TRBD1. Per germline, CDR1 KGHDR and CDR2 SFDVKD. CDR3 length equals 12 residues. V shed 3 bases, J shed 10 bases, and the junction held 2 bases outside the gene matches. The CDR3 spells CATSDDRETIYF. Written as DNA, the CDR3 is TGTGCCACCAGTGATGACAGGGAAACCATATATTTT.

The chain links TRBV5-4 to TRBJ2-7, with 12 positions matching TRBD2. The V gene's germline CDR1 is SGHNT and CDR2 YYREEE (reference sequence). This CDR3 has 16 amino acids. After removal of 4 bases from V and 3 bases from J, the junction contained 8 bases not matched to a gene. CDR3 nucleotides: TGTGCCAGCAGCCAATGGACTAGCGGGACCTACTACGAGCAGTACTTC. Translated: CASSQWTSGTYYEQYF. The full variable domain, completed using reference TRBV5-4 and TRBJ2-7, is ETGVTQSPTHLIKTRGQQVTLRCSSQSGHNTVSWYQQALGQGPQFIFQYYREEENGRGNFPPRFSGLQFPNYSSELNVNALELDDSALYLCASSQWTSGTYYEQYFGPGTRLTVT.

The chain links TRBV14 to TRBJ2-1, with TRBD2 matching over 8 bases. The germline gives CDR1 SGHDN, CDR2 FVKESK. This CDR3 region has 12 residues. Trimming removed 7 bases from V and 9 bases from J; junction bases left unmatched: 5. CDR3 DNA sequence: TGTGCCAGCACCGTCGGGGGGGGTGAGCAGTTCTTC. Its translation is CASTVGGGEQFF.

This clonotype turned up a few times. The J gene is TRBJ2-7, the V gene TRBV27; 13 positions match TRBD2. V lost 2 bases, J lost 2 bases, and 3 bases stayed unmatched. This CDR3 is built from 16 residues. The germline gives CDR1 MNHEY, CDR2 SMNVEV (reference sequence). In DNA, the CDR3 is TGTGCCAGCAGTTTAGGGACTAGCGGGACCACCTACGAGCAGTACTTC. Translated: CASSLGTSGTTYEQYF.

The table lists this clonotype with a few counts. The chain is built from TRBV6-1 and TRBJ2-3; no clear D. The CDR3 contains 17 residues. The V end lost 2 bases, the J end lost 2 bases, and 17 bases lay between the germline ends. CDR1 is MNHNS and CDR2 is SASEGT in the germline V gene. CDR3: CASSETALAKLTDTQYF. CDR3 sequence (DNA): TGTGCCAGCAGTGAAACGGCGTTGGCGAAGCTCACAGATACGCAGTATTTT.

The gene calls are TRBV12-3 or TRBV12-4 and TRBJ2-6, with D perhaps matching TRBD1 (6 bases). Trimming removed 4 bases at V and 0 bases at J, with 10 bases between. The CDR3 is 16 residues long. The CDR3 loop is CASSYDRYSGANVLTF. In nucleotides, the CDR3 is TGTGCCAGCAGTTATGACAGGTACTCTGGGGCCAACGTCCTGACTTTC.

This clonotype was counted only a few times. The V gene is TRBV18, the J gene TRBJ1-1; D unresolved. CDR3 length equals 16 residues. Germline V gene data show CDR1 as KGHSH and CDR2 as LQKENI. V shed 1 base and J shed 7 bases, with 19 bases lying between them. In nucleotides, the CDR3 is TGTGCCAGCTCACCACAGGGCCCCCGCGACTGGATTGAAGCTTTCTTT. Protein product: CASSPQGPRDWIEAFF.

This clonotype was seen repeatedly, ten times or more. The chain links TRBV12-3 or TRBV12-4 to TRBJ2-1, with TRBD2 matching 8 bases. V was clipped by 5 bases and J by 7 bases; unmatched bases: 10. CDR3 length equals 15 residues. CDR3 bases: TGTGCCAGCAGTGGGGTAGCGGGACCAGGGAATGAGCAGTTCTTC. Encoded protein: CASSGVAGPGNEQFF.

The sample holds a few counts of this clonotype. This chain links TRBV12-3 or TRBV12-4 with TRBJ2-1; the match to TRBD1 covers 8 bases. This CDR3 spans 17 amino acids. The J segment lost 7 bases and the V segment lost 6 bases, leaving 17 bases of the junction unmatched. The CDR3 sequence: CASSNRTGSLMPNEQFF. The CDR3 coding sequence is TGTGCCAGCAGCAATAGGACAGGGTCTCTCATGCCGAATGAGCAGTTCTTC.

This clonotype was seen many times. This sequence joins TRBV20-1 and TRBJ2-7; 13 bases are a match to TRBD2. Germline CDR1 is DFQATT and CDR2 is SNEGSKA (reference sequence). Trimming cost V 5 bases and J 7 bases; bases outside gene matches: 8. CDR3 length: 14 residues. CDR3 in DNA: TGCAGTGCTCGAGGGACTAGCGGGAATGGAGAGCAGTACTTC. This gives the protein CSARGTSGNGEQYF.